Below, one T cell receptor (beta chain) is given with its context. As for treatment: oral pan-JAK inhibitor, 5-10 mg twice daily. The sample belongs to a study of CD8+ T cells in alopecia areata. This CDR3 has 15 residues. After removal of 4 bases from V and 4 bases from J, the junction contained 8 bases not matched to a gene. Germline V gene sequence: CDR1 SGDLS, CDR2 YYNGEE. Isolated RNA was reverse transcribed into cDNA used as the sequencing template. Libraries were prepared by immunoSEQ multiplex PCR; TCRdb keeps only in-frame clonotypes and omits some of them. The sample holds some 180,000 clones; 40% to 55% are singletons and the top ten take around a tenth.

The source material was CD8+ T cells sorted from blood, sampled between weeks 51 and 52, from a patient treated with tofacitinib. V is TRBV9 and J is TRBJ2-1, with 7 positions matching TRBD1. This clonotype was sampled from a human donor with alopecia areata. The CDR3 nucleotides read TGTGCCAGCAGCACCCGACAGGGACCTTACAATGAGCAGTTCTTC. Protein sequence: CASSTRQGPYNEQFF.